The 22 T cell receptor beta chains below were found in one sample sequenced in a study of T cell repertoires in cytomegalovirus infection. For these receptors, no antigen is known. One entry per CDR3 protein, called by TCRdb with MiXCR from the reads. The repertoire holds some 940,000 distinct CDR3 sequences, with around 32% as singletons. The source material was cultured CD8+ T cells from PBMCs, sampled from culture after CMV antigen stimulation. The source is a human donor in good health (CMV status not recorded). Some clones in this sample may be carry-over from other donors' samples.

CDR3 region: CASTRRGSLDGELFF. The CDR3 region has the DNA TGTGCCAGCACTAGACGGGGGAGCCTGGACGGGGAGCTGTTTTTT. The rearrangement links TRBV12-3 or TRBV12-4 to TRBJ2-2, with D tentatively TRBD2 (6 bases). Trimming cost V 7 bases and J 7 bases, with 19 bases left between them. This CDR3 has 15 residues.

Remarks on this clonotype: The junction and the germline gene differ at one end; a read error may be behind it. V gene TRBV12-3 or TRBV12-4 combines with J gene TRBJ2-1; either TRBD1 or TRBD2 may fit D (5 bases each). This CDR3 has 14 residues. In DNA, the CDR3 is TGTGTCAGCAGTTTGGGCAGAGGGGTCGATGAGCAGTTCTTC. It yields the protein CVSSLGRGVDEQFF.

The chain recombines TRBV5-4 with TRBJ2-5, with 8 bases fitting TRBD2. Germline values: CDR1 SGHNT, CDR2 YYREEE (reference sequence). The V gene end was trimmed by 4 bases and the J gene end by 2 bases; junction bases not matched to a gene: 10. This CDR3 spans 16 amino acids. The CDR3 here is CASSPLASGPQETQYF. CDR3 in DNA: TGTGCCAGCAGCCCCCTGGCTAGCGGGCCTCAAGAGACCCAGTACTTC.

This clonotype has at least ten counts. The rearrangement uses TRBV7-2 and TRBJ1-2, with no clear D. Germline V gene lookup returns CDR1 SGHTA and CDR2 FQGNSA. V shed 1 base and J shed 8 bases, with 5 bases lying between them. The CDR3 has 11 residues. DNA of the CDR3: TGTGCCAGCAGCTTAGGGCCCGGCTACACCTTC. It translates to CASSLGPGYTF. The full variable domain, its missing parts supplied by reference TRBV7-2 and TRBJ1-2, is GAGVSQSPSNKVTEKGKDVELRCDPISGHTALYWYRQSLGQGLEFLIYFQGNSAPDKSGLPSDRFSAERTGGSVSTLTIQRTQQEDSAVYLCASSLGPGYTFGSGTRLTVV.

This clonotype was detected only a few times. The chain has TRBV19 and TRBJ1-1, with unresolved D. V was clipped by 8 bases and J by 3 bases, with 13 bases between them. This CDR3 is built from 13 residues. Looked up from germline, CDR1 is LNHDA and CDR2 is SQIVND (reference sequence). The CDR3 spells CASGFGRDTEAFF. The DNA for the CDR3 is TGTGCCAGTGGATTCGGACGAGACACTGAAGCTTTCTTT.

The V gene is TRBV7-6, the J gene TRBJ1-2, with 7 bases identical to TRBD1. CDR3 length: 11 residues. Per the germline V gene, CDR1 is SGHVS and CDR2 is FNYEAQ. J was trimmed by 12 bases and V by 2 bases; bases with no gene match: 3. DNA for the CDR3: TGTGCCAGCAGCTTAACAGGGGAGGACACCTTC. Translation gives CASSLTGEDTF.

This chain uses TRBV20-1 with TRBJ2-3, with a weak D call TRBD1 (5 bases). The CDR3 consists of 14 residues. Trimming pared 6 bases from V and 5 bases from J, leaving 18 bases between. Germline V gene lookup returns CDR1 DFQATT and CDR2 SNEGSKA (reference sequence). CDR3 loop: CSARLGLGLDTQYF. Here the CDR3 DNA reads TGCAGTGCCAGGTTGGGGCTTGGTTTAGATACGCAGTATTTT.

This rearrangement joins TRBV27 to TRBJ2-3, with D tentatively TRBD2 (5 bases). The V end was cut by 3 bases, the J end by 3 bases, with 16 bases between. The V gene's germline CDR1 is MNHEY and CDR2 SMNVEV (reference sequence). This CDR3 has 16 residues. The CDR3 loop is CASSFGMPPGTDTQYF. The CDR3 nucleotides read TGTGCCAGCAGTTTCGGGATGCCTCCGGGGACAGATACGCAGTATTTT.

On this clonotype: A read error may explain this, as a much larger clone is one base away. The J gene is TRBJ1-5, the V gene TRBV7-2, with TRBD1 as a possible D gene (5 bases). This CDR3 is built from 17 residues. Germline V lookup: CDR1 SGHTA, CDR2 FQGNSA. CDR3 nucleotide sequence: TGTGCCAGCAGCCTTAACGGGGGGACTTATAGCAATCAGTCCCAGCATTTT. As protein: CASSLNGGTYSNQSQHF.

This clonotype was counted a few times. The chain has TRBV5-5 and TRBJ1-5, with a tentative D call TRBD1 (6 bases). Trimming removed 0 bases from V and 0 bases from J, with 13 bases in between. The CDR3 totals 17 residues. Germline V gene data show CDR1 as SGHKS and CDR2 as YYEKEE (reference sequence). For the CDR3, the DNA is TGTGCCAGCAGCTTGGAAGGGACACATTATAGCAATCAGCCCCAGCATTTT. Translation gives CASSLEGTHYSNQPQHF. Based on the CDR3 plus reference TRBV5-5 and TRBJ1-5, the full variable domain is DAGVTQSPTHLIKTRGQQVTLRCSPISGHKSVSWYQQVLGQGPQFIFQYYEKEERGRGNFPDRFSARQFPNYSSELNVNALLLGDSALYLCASSLEGTHYSNQPQHFGDGTRLSIL.

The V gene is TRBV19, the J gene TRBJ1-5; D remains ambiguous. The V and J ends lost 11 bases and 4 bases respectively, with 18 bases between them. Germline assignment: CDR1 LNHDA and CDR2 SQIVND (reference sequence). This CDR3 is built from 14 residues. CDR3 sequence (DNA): TGTGCCTCTGATCCCGGGCGACCAAATCAGCCCCAGCATTTT. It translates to CASDPGRPNQPQHF.

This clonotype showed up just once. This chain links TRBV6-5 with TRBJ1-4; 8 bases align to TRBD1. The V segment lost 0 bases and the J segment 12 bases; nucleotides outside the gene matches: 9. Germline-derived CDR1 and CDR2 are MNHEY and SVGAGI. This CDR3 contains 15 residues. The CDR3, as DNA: TGTGCCAGCAGTTACTCGGGGGACAGGCCTTGGCAACTGTTTTTT. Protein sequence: CASSYSGDRPWQLFF.

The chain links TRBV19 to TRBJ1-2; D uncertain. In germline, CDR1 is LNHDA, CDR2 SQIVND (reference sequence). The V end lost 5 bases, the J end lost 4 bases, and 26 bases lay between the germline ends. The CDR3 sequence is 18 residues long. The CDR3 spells CASSLSRWTEMSIYGYTF. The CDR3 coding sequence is TGTGCCAGTAGTCTCTCGCGCTGGACCGAAATGAGTATCTATGGCTACACCTTC.

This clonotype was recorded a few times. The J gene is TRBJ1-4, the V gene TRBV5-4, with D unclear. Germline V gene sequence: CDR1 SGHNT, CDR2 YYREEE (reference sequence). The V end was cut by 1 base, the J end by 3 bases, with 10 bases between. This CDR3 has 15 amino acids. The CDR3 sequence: CASSLMGNPNEKLFF. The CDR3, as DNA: TGTGCCAGCAGCTTGATGGGAAACCCTAATGAAAAACTGTTTTTT.

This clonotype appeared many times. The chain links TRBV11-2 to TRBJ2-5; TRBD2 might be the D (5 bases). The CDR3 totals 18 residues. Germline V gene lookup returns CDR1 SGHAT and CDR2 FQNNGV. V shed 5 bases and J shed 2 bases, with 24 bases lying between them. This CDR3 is CASSLGRSSPGSQETQYF. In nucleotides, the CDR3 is TGTGCCAGCAGCCTAGGGCGGAGCTCCCCGGGGTCACAAGAGACCCAGTACTTC.

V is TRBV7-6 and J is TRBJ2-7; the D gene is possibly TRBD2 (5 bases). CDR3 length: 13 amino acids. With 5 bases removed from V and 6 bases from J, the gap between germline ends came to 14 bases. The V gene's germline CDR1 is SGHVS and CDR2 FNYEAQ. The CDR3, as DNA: TGTGCCAGCAGCCCAAACGCAGGAGGCGAGCAGTACGTC. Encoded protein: CASSPNAGGEQYV.

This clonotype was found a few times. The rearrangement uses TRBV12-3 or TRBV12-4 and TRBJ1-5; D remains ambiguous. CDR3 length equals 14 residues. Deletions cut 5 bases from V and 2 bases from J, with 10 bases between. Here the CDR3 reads CASSLGFRNQPQHF. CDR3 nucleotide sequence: TGTGCCAGCAGTCTCGGTTTTCGCAATCAGCCCCAGCATTTT.

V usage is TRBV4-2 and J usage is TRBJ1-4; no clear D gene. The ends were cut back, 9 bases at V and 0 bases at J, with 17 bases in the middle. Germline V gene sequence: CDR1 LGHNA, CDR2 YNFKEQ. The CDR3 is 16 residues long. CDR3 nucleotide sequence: TGTGCCAGTCGGATGCTCCAATCCGCAACTAATGAAAAACTGTTTTTT. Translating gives CASRMLQSATNEKLFF.

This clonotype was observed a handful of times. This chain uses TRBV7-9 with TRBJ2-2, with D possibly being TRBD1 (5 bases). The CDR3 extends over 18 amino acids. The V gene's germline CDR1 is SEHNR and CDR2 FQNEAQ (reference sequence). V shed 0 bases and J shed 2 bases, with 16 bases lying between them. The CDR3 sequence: CASSLAPYPDRNTGELFF. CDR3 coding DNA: TGTGCCAGCAGCTTAGCACCCTATCCAGACAGAAACACCGGGGAGCTGTTTTTT.

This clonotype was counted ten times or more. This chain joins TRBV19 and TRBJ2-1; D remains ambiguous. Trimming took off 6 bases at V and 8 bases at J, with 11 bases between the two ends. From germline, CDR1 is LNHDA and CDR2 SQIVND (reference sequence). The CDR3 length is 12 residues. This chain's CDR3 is CASSPSADEQFF. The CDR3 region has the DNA TGTGCCAGTAGCCCGTCAGCCGATGAGCAGTTCTTC.

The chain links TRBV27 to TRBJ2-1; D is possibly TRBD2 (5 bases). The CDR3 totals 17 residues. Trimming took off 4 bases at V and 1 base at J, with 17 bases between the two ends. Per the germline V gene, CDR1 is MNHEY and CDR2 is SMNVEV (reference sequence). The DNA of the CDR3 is TGTGCCAGCAGTTCGCTAACATCGGGATTTTCCTACAATGAGCAGTTCTTC. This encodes CASSSLTSGFSYNEQFF.

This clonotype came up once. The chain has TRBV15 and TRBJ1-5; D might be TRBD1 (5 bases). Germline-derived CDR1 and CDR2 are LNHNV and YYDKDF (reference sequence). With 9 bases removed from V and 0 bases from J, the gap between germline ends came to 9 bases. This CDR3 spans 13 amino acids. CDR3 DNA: TGTGCCACAACGGGGGATAGCAATCAGCCCCAGCATTTT. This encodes CATTGDSNQPQHF.